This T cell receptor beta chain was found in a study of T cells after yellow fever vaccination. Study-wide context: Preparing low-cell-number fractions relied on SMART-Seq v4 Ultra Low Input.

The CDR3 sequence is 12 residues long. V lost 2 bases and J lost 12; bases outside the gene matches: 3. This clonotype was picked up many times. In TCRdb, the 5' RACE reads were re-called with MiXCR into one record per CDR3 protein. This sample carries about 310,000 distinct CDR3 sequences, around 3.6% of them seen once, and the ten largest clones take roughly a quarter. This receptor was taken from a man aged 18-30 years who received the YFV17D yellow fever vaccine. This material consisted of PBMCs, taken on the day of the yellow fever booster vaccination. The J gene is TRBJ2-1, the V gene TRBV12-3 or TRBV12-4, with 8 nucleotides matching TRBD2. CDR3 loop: CASSLSGGAQFF. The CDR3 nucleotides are TGTGCCAGCAGTTTAAGCGGGGGCGCGCAGTTCTTC.